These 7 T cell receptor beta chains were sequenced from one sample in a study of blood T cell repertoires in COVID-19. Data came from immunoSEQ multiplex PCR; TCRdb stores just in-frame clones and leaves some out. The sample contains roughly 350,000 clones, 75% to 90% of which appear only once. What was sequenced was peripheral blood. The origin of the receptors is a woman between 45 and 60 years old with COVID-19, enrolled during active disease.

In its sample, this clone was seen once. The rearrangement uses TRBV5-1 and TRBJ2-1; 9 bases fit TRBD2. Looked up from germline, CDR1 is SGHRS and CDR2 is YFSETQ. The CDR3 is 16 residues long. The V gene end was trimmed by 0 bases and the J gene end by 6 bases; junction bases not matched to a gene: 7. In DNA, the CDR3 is TGCGCCAGCAGCTTGGGTGTGGCGGGAGGGTCCAATGAGCAGTTCTTC. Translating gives CASSLGVAGGSNEQFF.

The CDR3 spells CASSSDRVSQPQHF. The CDR3 DNA sequence: TGTGCCAGTAGTTCCGACAGGGTGAGTCAGCCCCAGCATTTT. The rearrangement joins TRBV19 to TRBJ1-5, with 7 bases identical to TRBD1. Germline V gene lookup returns CDR1 LNHDA and CDR2 SQIVND (reference sequence). This CDR3 has 14 amino acids. The trim removed 5 bases at V and 6 bases at J, leaving 7 bases unmatched.

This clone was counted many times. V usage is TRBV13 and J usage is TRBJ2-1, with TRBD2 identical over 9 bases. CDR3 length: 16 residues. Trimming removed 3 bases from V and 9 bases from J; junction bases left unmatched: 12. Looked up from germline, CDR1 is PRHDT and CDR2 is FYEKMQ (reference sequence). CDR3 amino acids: CASSFEVRLADIEQFF. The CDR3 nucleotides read TGTGCCAGCAGCTTCGAAGTGCGACTAGCGGACATTGAGCAGTTCTTC.

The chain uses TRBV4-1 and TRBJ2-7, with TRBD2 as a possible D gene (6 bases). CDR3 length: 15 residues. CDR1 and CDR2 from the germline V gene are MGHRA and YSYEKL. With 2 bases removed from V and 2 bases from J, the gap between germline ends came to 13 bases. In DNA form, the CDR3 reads TGCGCCAGCAGCCAACGGGAGTTAACAGCCTACGAGCAGTACTTC. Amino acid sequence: CASSQRELTAYEQYF.

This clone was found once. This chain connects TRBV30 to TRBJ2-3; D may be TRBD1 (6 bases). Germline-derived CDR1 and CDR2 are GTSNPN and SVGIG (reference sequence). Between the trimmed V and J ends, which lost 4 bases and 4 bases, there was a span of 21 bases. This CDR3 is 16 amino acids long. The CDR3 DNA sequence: TGTGCCTGGACCCACGGGACATTTGGCGAAGCAGATACGCAGTATTTT. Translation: CAWTHGTFGEADTQYF.

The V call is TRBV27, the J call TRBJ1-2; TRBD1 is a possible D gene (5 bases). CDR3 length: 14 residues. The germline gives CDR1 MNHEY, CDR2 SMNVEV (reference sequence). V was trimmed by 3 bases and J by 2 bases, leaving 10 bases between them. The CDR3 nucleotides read TGTGCCAGCAGTTTCGTAGGGGCCAACTATGGCTACACCTTC. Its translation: CASSFVGANYGYTF.

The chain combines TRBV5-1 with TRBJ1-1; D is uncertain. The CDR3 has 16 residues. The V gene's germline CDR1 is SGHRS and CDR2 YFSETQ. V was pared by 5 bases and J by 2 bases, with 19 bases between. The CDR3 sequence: CASSPGQTNPNTEAFF. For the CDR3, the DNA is TGCGCCAGCAGTCCCGGGCAGACTAACCCCAACACTGAAGCTTTCTTT.